This T cell receptor beta chain was documented in a study of blood T cell repertoires in COVID-19. The V gene lost 5 bases and the J gene lost 1 base, with 11 bases spanning the gap. The CDR3 is 14 amino acids. Germline V lookup: CDR1 SGHTA, CDR2 FQGNSA. Allocation to cohorts depended on clinical history reported by the participants. Exposed enrollees had met someone with a PCR-confirmed or clinician-diagnosed COVID-19 case at some point within the 2 weeks before study entry. The assay was immunoSEQ multiplex PCR, and TCRdb's table has in-frame clones only and misses some. The repertoire has some 300,000 clones, around 92% of them found once; the top ten carry 2.9%.

This chain uses TRBV7-2 with TRBJ1-1; D might be TRBD1 (5 bases). This sequence was found in a woman in her forties or fifties who had been exposed to COVID-19. Material for sequencing was PBMCs or T cells enriched from blood (not recorded which). The CDR3 nucleotides read TGTGCCAGCAGCCAAAGTAGGGGGAACACTGAAGCTTTCTTT. Its protein product is CASSQSRGNTEAFF.